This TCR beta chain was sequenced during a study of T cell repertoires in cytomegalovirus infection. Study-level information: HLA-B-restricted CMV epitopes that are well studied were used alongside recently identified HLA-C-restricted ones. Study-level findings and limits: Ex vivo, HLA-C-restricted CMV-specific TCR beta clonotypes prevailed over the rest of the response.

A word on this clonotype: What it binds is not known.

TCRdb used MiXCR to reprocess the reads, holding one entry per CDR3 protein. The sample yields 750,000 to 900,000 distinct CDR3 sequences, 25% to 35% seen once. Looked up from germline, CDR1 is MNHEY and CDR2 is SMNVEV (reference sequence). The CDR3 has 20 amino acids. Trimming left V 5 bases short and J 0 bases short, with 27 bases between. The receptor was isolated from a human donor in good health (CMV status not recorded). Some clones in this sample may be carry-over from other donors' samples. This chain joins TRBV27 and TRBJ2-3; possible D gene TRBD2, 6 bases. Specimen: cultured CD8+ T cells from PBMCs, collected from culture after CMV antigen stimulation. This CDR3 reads CASSILPYSMGGLSTDTQYF. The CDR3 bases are TGTGCCAGCAGTATACTCCCATATTCAATGGGGGGTCTAAGCACAGATACGCAGTATTTT.